The TCR beta chain described here comes from a study of T cells in Graves' hyperthyroidism and ophthalmopathy. General study results and limits: Most expanded thyroid clonotypes above 0.001 recurred in blood.

What was amplified from RNA transcripts were TCR beta CDR3 regions. An initial round of RT-PCR targeting the TCR CDR3 relied on the HTBI primer set. MiXCR, run by TCRdb on the multiplex PCR reads, gives a single entry per CDR3 protein. The table has some 360,000 distinct CDR3 sequences, about a sixth seen once. This clonotype was counted many times. Its antigen is unknown. CDR1 is MNHEY and CDR2 is SMNVEV in the germline V gene (reference sequence). V lost 3 bases, J lost 4 bases, and 11 bases stayed unmatched. The CDR3 loop spans 19 amino acids. The origin of this receptor is a woman in her thirties or forties with Graves' ophthalmopathy. The rearrangement joins TRBV27 to TRBJ2-2; 13 nucleotides line up with TRBD2. Sequenced input: blood. The CDR3 is CASSLTGTSGTSGTGELFF. CDR3 nucleotide sequence: TGTGCCAGCAGTTTGACCGGGACTAGCGGGACTTCGGGCACCGGGGAGCTGTTTTTT.